This T cell receptor (beta chain) was sequenced in a study of human T cells and chemical hapten exposure. TCRdb redid the calling of the RACE reads with MiXCR, one entry per CDR3 protein. The sample includes about 71,000 distinct CDR3 sequences, about 9.1% seen only once; the top ten take more than 2.5%. CDR3 length equals 16 residues. Per germline, CDR1 SGDLS and CDR2 YYNGEE. J was trimmed by 4 bases and V by 0 bases; bases with no gene match: 4. Noted time point: patch test 1, 2 weeks after DPC sensitization. Noted treatment: therapeutic diphenylcyclopropenone sensitization with weekly scalp DPC. In its sample, this clonotype was seen once.

The TCR originated in a woman aged 40-49 years with alopecia areata. Some clones in this sample may be carry-over from other donors' samples. The rearrangement joins TRBV9 to TRBJ2-7; 13 nucleotides agree with TRBD2. The specimen comprised whole blood, sampled in connection with sensitization to the hapten diphenylcyclopropenone (DPC). This CDR3 reads CASSVEGTSGTYEQYF. DNA of the CDR3: TGTGCCAGCAGCGTAGAAGGGACTAGCGGGACATACGAGCAGTACTTC. The entire variable domain, with the rest obtained from reference TRBV9 and TRBJ2-7, is as follows: DSGVTQTPKHLITATGQRVTLRCSPRSGDLSVYWYQQSLDQGLQFLIQYYNGEERAKGNILERFSAQQFPDLHSELNLSSLELGDSALYFCASSVEGTSGTYEQYFGPGTRLTVT.